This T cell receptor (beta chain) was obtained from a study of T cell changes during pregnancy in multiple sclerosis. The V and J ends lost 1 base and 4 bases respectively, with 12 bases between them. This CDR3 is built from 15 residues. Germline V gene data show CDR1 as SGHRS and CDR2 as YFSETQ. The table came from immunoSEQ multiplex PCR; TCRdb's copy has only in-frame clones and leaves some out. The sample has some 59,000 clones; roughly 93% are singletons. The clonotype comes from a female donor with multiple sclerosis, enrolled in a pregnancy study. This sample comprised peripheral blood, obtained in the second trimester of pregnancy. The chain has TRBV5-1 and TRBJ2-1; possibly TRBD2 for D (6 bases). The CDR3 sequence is CASSLQRTNYNEQFF. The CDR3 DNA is TGCGCCAGCAGCTTGCAGAGGACTAATTACAATGAGCAGTTCTTC.